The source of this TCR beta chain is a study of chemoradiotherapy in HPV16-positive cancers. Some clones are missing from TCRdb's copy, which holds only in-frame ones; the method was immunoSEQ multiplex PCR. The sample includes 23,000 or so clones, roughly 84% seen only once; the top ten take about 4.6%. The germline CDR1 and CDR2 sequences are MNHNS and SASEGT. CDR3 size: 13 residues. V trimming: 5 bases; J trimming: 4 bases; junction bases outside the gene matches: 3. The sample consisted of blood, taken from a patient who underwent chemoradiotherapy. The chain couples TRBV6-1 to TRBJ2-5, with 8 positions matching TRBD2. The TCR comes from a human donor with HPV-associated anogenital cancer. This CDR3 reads CASSRSGRETQYF. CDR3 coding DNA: TGTGCCAGCAGTAGAAGCGGGAGAGAGACCCAGTACTTC.